Listed below are T cell receptor beta chains from one sample, sequenced in a study of cytomegalovirus exposure and HLA in healthy donors. Only in-frame clones appear in the TCRdb table, and some are missing; sequencing was by immunoSEQ multiplex PCR. Across about 65,000 clones, the top ten clones capture 15% of the sample. Sequencing used PBMCs. Receptor source: a boy younger than 18 in good health and CMV-seronegative. Each CDR3 is given with its conserved first and last residue. The order of the fields is J gene, D gene, clone size, V gene, CDR3 protein, CDR3 DNA. A D gene is named only where the DNA matches it firmly. The size field is filled for only some rows; it gives once, few, many or a size class.

>TRBJ2-1|TRBD1|NA|TRBV30
CAWSRDRGHNEQFF
TGTGCCTGGAGCCGGGACAGGGGCCACAATGAGCAGTTCTTC
>TRBJ1-6|NA|NA|TRBV5-8
CASSSLRQANNSPLHF
TGTGCCAGCAGCTCTCTCCGACAGGCAAATAATTCACCCCTCCACTTT
>TRBJ2-3|NA|NA|TRBV14
CASSLLGAADTQYF
TGTGCCAGCAGCCTACTTGGGGCGGCAGATACGCAGTATTTT
>TRBJ1-1|TRBD1|NA|TRBV6-6
CASRTTGAGGTEAFF
TGTGCCAGCAGGACGACAGGGGCCGGAGGGACTGAAGCTTTCTTT
>TRBJ2-4|NA|NA|TRBV6-4
CASPAGNVGAKNIQYF
TGTGCCAGCCCGGCAGGGAATGTTGGAGCCAAAAACATTCAGTACTTC
>TRBJ1-6|TRBD1|NA|TRBV7-8
CASSDRVALDNSPLHF
TGTGCCAGCAGCGACAGGGTGGCCCTCGATAATTCACCCCTCCACTTT
>TRBJ2-1|TRBD2|NA|TRBV7-2
CASSPSGRAYNEQFF
TGTGCCAGCAGCCCTAGCGGGAGAGCTTACAATGAGCAGTTCTTC
>TRBJ1-1|TRBD1|NA|TRBV4-2
CASSQTGGRGEAFF
TGTGCCAGCAGCCAAACAGGGGGCCGTGGTGAAGCTTTCTTT
>TRBJ1-2|TRBD1|NA|TRBV4-3
CASSQKGAGGNGYTF
TGCGCCAGCAGCCAAAAGGGGGCAGGGGGGAATGGCTACACCTTC
>TRBJ2-7|NA|NA|TRBV6-1
CASSGEGPYYEQYF
TGTGCCAGCAGTGGTGAGGGCCCTTACTACGAGCAGTACTTC
>TRBJ1-2|NA|NA|TRBV4-2
CASSQDPLTKDSPYGYTF
TGTGCCAGCAGCCAAGACCCACTAACAAAGGACAGCCCCTATGGCTACACCTTC
>TRBJ2-7|TRBD2|NA|TRBV30
CACSSGKPPTQQYF
TGTGCCTGTTCTAGCGGGAAGCCGCCCACTCAGCAGTACTTC
>TRBJ2-6|NA|NA|TRBV5-1
CASSLGPSGANVLTF
TGCGCCAGCAGCTTGGGGCCTTCTGGGGCCAACGTCCTGACTTTC
>TRBJ1-3|NA|NA|TRBV28
CASRGSHRESGNTIYF
TGTGCCAGCAGAGGCAGCCACAGGGAATCTGGAAACACCATATATTTT
>TRBJ1-1|NA|NA|TRBV11-2
CASSLVQNTEAFF
TGTGCCAGCAGCTTAGTACAGAACACTGAAGCTTTCTTT
>TRBJ1-2|NA|NA|TRBV9
CASSVETGKTYGYTF
TGTGCCAGCAGCGTAGAAACAGGGAAGACCTATGGCTACACCTTC
>TRBJ2-7|NA|NA|TRBV11-2
CASSLDPTVYEQYF
TGTGCCAGCAGCTTAGATCCGACAGTGTACGAGCAGTACTTC
>TRBJ2-3|TRBD2|NA|TRBV7-8
CASSRGRGSDTQYF
TGTGCCAGCAGCCGCGGGCGGGGGTCAGATACGCAGTATTTT
>TRBJ1-1|NA|NA|TRBV29-1
CSAEGTEAFF
TGCAGCGCCGAGGGCACTGAAGCTTTCTTT
>TRBJ2-1|TRBD1|NA|TRBV2
CASGTGGFNEQFF
TGTGCCAGCGGGACAGGGGGCTTCAATGAGCAGTTCTTC
>TRBJ2-1|TRBD2|NA|TRBV19
CASSSPSGGVKDEQFF
TGTGCCAGTAGTAGCCCTAGCGGGGGGGTTAAGGATGAGCAGTTCTTC
>TRBJ1-2|NA|NA|TRBV12-5
CASGLVLIDGYTF
TGTGCTAGTGGTTTGGTACTCATCGATGGCTACACCTTC
>TRBJ1-5|TRBD1|NA|TRBV15
CATSRNTGGNQPQHF
TGTGCCACCAGCAGAAATACAGGGGGCAATCAGCCCCAGCATTTT
>TRBJ2-1|NA|NA|TRBV7-2
CASSLRDNEQFF
TGTGCCAGCAGCTTAAGAGACAATGAGCAGTTCTTC
>TRBJ2-1|TRBD1|NA|TRBV5-1
CASSPPGQANEQFF
TGCGCCAGCAGCCCTCCGGGACAGGCCAATGAGCAGTTCTTC
>TRBJ1-5|NA|NA|TRBV7-2
CASSLTAVQPQHF
TGTGCCAGCAGCCTAACTGCGGTACAGCCCCAGCATTTT
>TRBJ1-1|NA|NA|TRBV7-9
CASSFPGLPENTEAFF
TGTGCCAGCAGCTTCCCGGGACTCCCAGAAAACACTGAAGCTTTCTTT
>TRBJ2-5|TRBD1|NA|TRBV7-3
CASSSRTGKNGQETQYF
TGTGCCAGCAGCTCCAGGACAGGGAAGAATGGCCAAGAGACCCAGTACTTC
>TRBJ1-5|NA|NA|TRBV18
CASSPSEPGPPQHF
TGTGCCAGCTCACCTTCGGAACCGGGTCCGCCCCAGCATTTT
>TRBJ1-1|NA|medium-sized|TRBV18
CASSPQGGTEAFF
TGTGCCAGCTCACCACAAGGAGGAACTGAAGCTTTCTTT
>TRBJ1-4|TRBD1|NA|TRBV27
CASSLLGRDRGTELFF
TGTGCCAGCAGTTTACTCGGGAGGGACAGGGGGACGGAACTGTTTTTT
>TRBJ1-1|TRBD1|NA|TRBV19
CASSRGQGRGEDGGSGRNTEAFF
TGTGCCAGTAGTAGGGGACAGGGAAGGGGTGAGGATGGGGGGTCTGGCCGGAACACTGAAGCTTTCTTT
>TRBJ1-2|TRBD1|NA|TRBV7-8
CASSFPRQGYYGYTF
TGTGCCAGCAGCTTTCCTAGACAGGGGTACTATGGCTACACCTTC
>TRBJ1-5|NA|NA|TRBV11-2
CASSSGIDQPQHF
TGTGCCAGCAGCTCGGGGATAGATCAGCCCCAGCATTTT
>TRBJ1-1|TRBD1|NA|TRBV6-5
CASRGQGAAEAFF
TGTGCCAGCAGAGGACAGGGGGCAGCTGAAGCTTTCTTT
>TRBJ2-2|TRBD2|NA|TRBV4-3
CASGWGGDTGELFF
TGCGCCAGCGGCTGGGGGGGGGACACCGGGGAGCTGTTTTTT
>TRBJ2-5|TRBD2|NA|TRBV4-1
CASSQDSLAGGPGETQYF
TGCGCCAGCAGCCAAGACAGTCTAGCGGGAGGGCCGGGGGAGACCCAGTACTTC
>TRBJ1-3|TRBD1|NA|TRBV6-1
CASSELGGLSSGNTIYF
TGTGCCAGCAGTGAGTTAGGGGGCCTTAGCTCTGGAAACACCATATATTTT
>TRBJ2-7|NA|NA|TRBV7-9
CASSPPLATGEQYF
TGTGCCAGCAGCCCCCCACTAGCGACAGGCGAGCAGTACTTC
>TRBJ2-7|TRBD1|NA|TRBV7-9
CASSRPSTGGGQQYF
TGTGCCAGCAGCCGGCCCTCGACAGGGGGCGGGCAGCAGTACTTC
>TRBJ2-1|TRBD2|NA|TRBV30
CAWSVAGGYNEQFF
TGTGCCTGGAGTGTAGCGGGGGGCTACAATGAGCAGTTCTTC
>TRBJ1-6|NA|NA|TRBV27
CASSQTAPRDSPLHF
TGTGCCAGCAGTCAGACAGCTCCAAGGGATTCACCCCTCCACTTT